The 10 T cell receptor beta chains below come from one sample, sequenced in a study of early T cells in non-severe SARS-CoV-2 infection. MiXCR, run by TCRdb on the 5' RACE reads, gives a single entry per CDR3 protein. The sample holds 65,000 to 75,000 distinct CDR3 sequences; roughly 13% are singletons and the top ten take approximately 5.2%. Source material: whole blood. The origin of the receptors is an adult who was a healthcare worker with PCR-confirmed SARS-CoV-2 infection or an uninfected control (not recorded which).

This clonotype was seen many times. V usage is TRBV7-2 and J usage is TRBJ2-3, with TRBD2 as a possible D gene (5 bases). V shed 8 bases and J shed 4 bases, with 13 bases lying between them. The length of the CDR3 is 13 residues. Germline lookup yields CDR1 SGHTA and CDR2 FQGNSA. This CDR3 reads CASRRGRADTQYF. CDR3 sequence (DNA): TGTGCCAGCCGGCGAGGGCGGGCAGATACGCAGTATTTT.

This clonotype was seen a handful of times. V and J are TRBV5-1 and TRBJ1-1, with unresolved D. This CDR3 region has 14 residues. V was pared by 0 bases and J by 4 bases, with 10 bases between. Germline assignment: CDR1 SGHRS and CDR2 YFSETQ. In DNA form, the CDR3 reads TGCGCCAGCAGCTTGGTGGCCGGAAGCACTGAAGCTTTCTTT. Translating it yields CASSLVAGSTEAFF.

This clonotype was seen ten or more times. This chain joins TRBV5-5 and TRBJ2-2; the D gene is possibly TRBD1 (5 bases). The CDR3 is 14 amino acids. Deletions cut 3 bases from V and 5 bases from J, with 11 bases between. Germline CDR1 is SGHKS and CDR2 is YYEKEE (reference sequence). The CDR3 loop reads CASSSEGVTGELFF. The CDR3 bases are TGTGCCAGCAGCTCCGAAGGGGTGACCGGGGAGCTGTTTTTT.

This clonotype showed up many times. The chain employs TRBV10-3 and TRBJ2-7; D possibly corresponds to TRBD1 (6 bases). V was shortened by 6 bases and J by 4 bases, with 16 bases between the two germline ends. From germline, CDR1 is ENHRY and CDR2 SYGVKD. This CDR3 has 14 residues. CDR3 region: CAISRQDSAYEQYF. The CDR3 bases are TGTGCCATCAGCAGACAGGACTCGGCTTACGAGCAGTACTTC.

This clonotype was seen more than once but under ten times. The chain joins TRBV20-1 to TRBJ2-1; D may match TRBD1 or TRBD2 (5 bases each). CDR3 size: 14 residues. Trimming pared 5 bases from V and 0 bases from J, leaving 11 bases between. From germline, CDR1 is DFQATT and CDR2 SNEGSKA (reference sequence). CDR3 loop: CSAPGTISYNEQFF. CDR3 nucleotide sequence: TGCAGTGCTCCCGGGACCATCTCCTACAATGAGCAGTTCTTC.

This clonotype was found once. Given a much more abundant clone one base away, this may be a read error. The rearrangement uses TRBV19 and TRBJ2-2, with 8 bases identical to TRBD1. Germline CDR1 and CDR2: LNHDA and SQIVND (reference sequence). This CDR3 contains 16 residues. The CDR3 spells CARSRSLDRETGELFF. For the CDR3, the DNA is TGTGCCAGAAGTAGGTCCCTGGACAGGGAGACCGGGGAGCTGTTTTTT.

This clonotype was recorded at least ten times. The rearrangement joins TRBV7-2 to TRBJ2-7; D gene ambiguous. Deletions cut 5 bases from V and 1 base from J, with 12 bases between. Per the germline V gene, CDR1 is SGHTA and CDR2 is FQGNSA. The CDR3 is made up of 14 amino acids. The CDR3 region has the DNA TGTGCCAGCAGCCTCCTACTCACTTCCTACGAGCAGTACTTC. This gives the protein CASSLLLTSYEQYF.

V is TRBV18 and J is TRBJ2-7, with a possible D match to TRBD2 (6 bases). This CDR3 region has 14 residues. V was pared by 1 base and J by 4 bases, with 11 bases between. From germline, CDR1 is KGHSH and CDR2 LQKENI. Here the CDR3 reads CASSPRTNQYEQYF. The DNA for the CDR3 is TGTGCCAGCTCACCACGGACTAACCAGTACGAGCAGTACTTC.

This clonotype has at least ten counts. The rearrangement joins TRBV29-1 to TRBJ1-3; D remains unclear. This CDR3 comprises 12 residues. Germline CDR1 SQVTM, CDR2 ANQGSEA. Trimming stripped 1 base from V and 4 bases from J, with 5 bases between. CDR3 nucleotides: TGCAGCGTTGAAGTGGGAGGAAACACCATATATTTT. This gives the protein CSVEVGGNTIYF.

Ten or more counts support this clonotype. The chain has TRBV6-2 or TRBV6-3 and TRBJ1-5, with 7 nucleotides matching TRBD1. Trimming removed 5 bases from V and 5 bases from J; junction bases left unmatched: 6. The CDR3 spans 14 residues. Germline V gene lookup returns CDR1 MNHEY and CDR2 SVGEGT. The DNA of the CDR3 is TGTGCCAGCAGTCGCGGGACAGATTATCAGCCCCAGCATTTT. Translating it yields CASSRGTDYQPQHF.